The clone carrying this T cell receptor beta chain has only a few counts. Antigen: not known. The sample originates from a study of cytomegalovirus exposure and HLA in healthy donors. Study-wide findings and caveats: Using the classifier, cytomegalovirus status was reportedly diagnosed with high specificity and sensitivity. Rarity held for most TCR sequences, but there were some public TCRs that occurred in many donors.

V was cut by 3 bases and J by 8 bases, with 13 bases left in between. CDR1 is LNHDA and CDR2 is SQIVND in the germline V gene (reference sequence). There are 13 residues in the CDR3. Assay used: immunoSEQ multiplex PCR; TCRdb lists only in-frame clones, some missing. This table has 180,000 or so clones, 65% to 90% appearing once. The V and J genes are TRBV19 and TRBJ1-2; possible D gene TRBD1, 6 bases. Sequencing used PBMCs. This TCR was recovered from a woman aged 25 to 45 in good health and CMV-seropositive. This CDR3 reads CASSIAGTWGYTF. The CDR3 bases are TGTGCCAGTAGTATCGCCGGGACATGGGGCTACACCTTC.